The rows below give T cell receptor beta chains drawn from one sample of a study of post-analysis software for immune sequencing data. TCRdb re-derived calls from the PCR reads in MiXCR, one entry per CDR3 protein. The repertoire holds more than 500,000 distinct CDR3 sequences, less than 40% seen once, with approximately 6% in the top ten. The sequencing input was blood. These receptors came from a girl aged 2-17 years with multiple sclerosis. The CDR3 runs from the conserved cysteine through the conserved F or W. D genes are given only for firm matches. Clone size is not always given. Where it is, it says once, few, many or a class for expanded clones.

j_call clone_size v_call cdr3_length d_call cdr3_aa cdr3_nt
TRBJ1-2 few TRBV7-9 12 . CASSAGPALLTF TGTGCCAGCAGCGCGGGACCCGCCCTGCTCACCTTC
TRBJ2-6 few TRBV20-1 18 TRBD1 CSARRQGIEGSGANVLTF TGCAGTGCGCGTCGACAGGGAATAGAGGGCTCTGGGGCCAACGTCCTGACTTTC
TRBJ1-2 . TRBV28 14 TRBD1 CASSLGQGTDGYTF TGTGCCAGCAGTCTTGGACAGGGAACAGACGGTTACACCTTC
TRBJ1-1 . TRBV29-1 11 . CSVVRDTEAFF TGCAGCGTTGTCAGGGACACTGAAGCTTTCTTT
TRBJ1-1 . TRBV27 17 . CASSSPGRYSGDTEAFF TGTGCCAGCAGTTCTCCGGGTCGCTACTCTGGGGACACTGAAGCTTTCTTT
TRBJ2-7 . TRBV7-9 16 . CASSPGTGLHSYEQYF TGTGCCAGCAGCCCCGGGACGGGGTTACACTCCTACGAGCAGTACTTC
TRBJ2-1 . TRBV20-1 15 TRBD2 CSARDGTSGRREQFF TGCAGTGCTAGAGATGGGACTAGCGGGAGAAGAGAGCAGTTCTTC
TRBJ2-5 . TRBV7-9 13 . CASSGPGAETQYF TGTGCCAGCAGCGGGCCCGGAGCAGAGACCCAGTACTTC
TRBJ1-5 . TRBV6-1 15 . CASSEDWTVSQPQHF TGTGCCAGCAGTGAAGATTGGACAGTGAGTCAGCCCCAGCATTTT
TRBJ1-2 few TRBV29-1 13 . CSVSSGGRYGYTF TGCAGCGTTTCTTCCGGGGGACGCTATGGCTACACCTTC
TRBJ2-5 few TRBV6-5 15 . CASRQPTRGQETQYF TGTGCCAGCAGACAACCGACTAGAGGTCAAGAGACCCAGTACTTC
TRBJ2-1 few TRBV20-1 15 TRBD2 CSASFAGLAGDPEFF TGCAGTGCTAGTTTCGCGGGACTAGCGGGGGACCCGGAGTTCTTC
TRBJ2-3 . TRBV20-1 15 . CSARDLTTIGDTQYF TGCAGTGCTAGAGATCTGACGACCATCGGGGATACGCAGTATTTT
TRBJ2-1 . TRBV15 15 TRBD1 CATQRHRQGANEQFF TGTGCCACCCAACGCCACCGACAGGGAGCCAATGAGCAGTTCTTC
TRBJ1-2 few TRBV9 13 . CASSRPADYGYTF TGTGCCAGCAGCCGTCCCGCGGACTATGGCTACACCTTC
TRBJ2-5 . TRBV10-1 14 . CASSESGRRETQYF TGCGCCAGCAGTGAGTCGGGGCGAAGAGAGACCCAGTACTTC
TRBJ2-5 few TRBV3-1 13 . CASSQERRETQYF TGTGCCAGCAGCCAAGAACGTAGAGAGACCCAGTACTTC
TRBJ1-2 few TRBV15 16 TRBD1 CATSRYRTGSNYGYTF TGTGCCACCAGCAGATACCGGACAGGGTCTAACTATGGCTACACCTTC
TRBJ2-3 few TRBV7-9 14 . CASSLPKGTDTQYF TGTGCCAGCAGCTTGCCGAAGGGAACAGATACGCAGTATTTT
TRBJ2-1 few TRBV7-2 13 . CASSFVVNNEQFF TGTGCCAGCAGCTTCGTCGTCAACAATGAGCAGTTCTTC
TRBJ2-1 . TRBV12-3/TRBV12-4 18 . CASSLASWGLSSYNEQFF TGTGCCAGCAGTTTAGCGTCTTGGGGCTTGAGCTCCTACAATGAGCAGTTCTTC
TRBJ2-7 few TRBV15 14 . CATSRAGERYEQYF TGTGCCACCAGCAGAGCAGGGGAACGCTACGAGCAGTACTTC
TRBJ2-5 . TRBV9 16 TRBD2 CASSETQRGTQEAQYF TGTGCCAGCAGCGAGACCCAGCGGGGTACCCAAGAGGCCCAGTACTTC
TRBJ2-1 few TRBV6-2/TRBV6-3 14 . CASSTTGAYNEQFF TGTGCCAGCAGTACGACCGGGGCCTACAATGAGCAGTTCTTC
TRBJ2-7 . TRBV5-1 15 . CASSSFQTGSYEQYF TGCGCCAGCAGCTCATTCCAGACAGGCTCCTACGAGCAGTACTTC
TRBJ2-7 few TRBV11-1 11 . CASAHSYEQYF TGTGCCAGCGCCCACTCCTACGAGCAGTACTTC
TRBJ2-3 . TRBV2 17 TRBD2 CASSEADSGGRTDTQYF TGTGCCAGCAGTGAAGCGGATAGCGGGGGCCGCACAGATACGCAGTATTTT
TRBJ2-4 few TRBV7-9 17 . CASSPIEVTWAKNIQYF TGTGCCAGCAGCCCAATCGAAGTTACTTGGGCCAAAAACATTCAGTACTTC
TRBJ1-1 . TRBV4-2 16 TRBD1 CASSHGTGVRDTEAFF TGTGCCAGCAGCCACGGGACAGGGGTTCGGGACACTGAAGCTTTCTTT
TRBJ2-5 . TRBV2 14 TRBD2 CASRAGTNQETQYF TGTGCCAGCCGCGCAGGGACTAACCAAGAGACCCAGTACTTC
TRBJ2-3 . TRBV3-1 17 TRBD1 CASSLTGDRGILDTQYF TGTGCCAGCAGCCTCACGGGGGACAGGGGTATTTTGGATACGCAGTATTTT
TRBJ2-2 . TRBV11-2 15 . CASSPIARATGELFF TGTGCCAGCAGCCCGATCGCTCGGGCCACCGGGGAGCTGTTTTTT
TRBJ1-2 . TRBV6-6 16 . CASSFGQGRESYGYTF TGTGCCAGCAGTTTCGGGCAGGGCCGGGAGAGCTATGGCTACACCTTC
TRBJ2-1 . TRBV5-6 12 . CASSLVFGEQFF TGTGCCAGCAGCTTGGTCTTTGGTGAGCAGTTCTTC
TRBJ1-4 . TRBV29-1 11 . CSAGFNEKLFF TGCAGCGCTGGTTTTAATGAAAAACTGTTTTTT
TRBJ2-3 . TRBV12-5 14 . CASGLCRLEDTQYF TGTGCTAGTGGTTTGTGCAGGTTGGAAGATACGCAGTATTTT
TRBJ2-3 . TRBV5-1 13 TRBD1 CASSEGQGYTQYF TGCGCCAGCAGCGAAGGACAGGGCTACACGCAGTATTTT
TRBJ2-5 . TRBV12-3/TRBV12-4 14 . CASSWGRGVETQYF TGTGCCAGCAGTTGGGGCAGGGGAGTGGAGACCCAGTACTTC
TRBJ2-1 . TRBV2 16 TRBD2 CASAERLAGGYNEQFF TGTGCCAGCGCAGAAAGGCTAGCGGGGGGTTACAATGAGCAGTTCTTC
TRBJ1-4 few TRBV27 14 . CASSLFGSSEKLFF TGTGCCAGCAGTTTATTTGGGTCGAGTGAAAAACTGTTTTTT
TRBJ2-7 . TRBV5-5 14 TRBD2 CASSLTPGGDEQYF TGTGCCAGCAGCTTGACGCCCGGGGGGGACGAGCAGTACTTC
TRBJ1-5 . TRBV20-1 14 TRBD1 CSARGRGRNQPQHF TGCAGTGCTAGAGGCAGGGGGCGAAATCAGCCCCAGCATTTT
TRBJ1-1 . TRBV7-2 16 . CASSLAPGTVNTEAFF TGTGCCAGCAGCTTAGCCCCCGGGACGGTGAACACTGAAGCTTTCTTT
TRBJ2-1 . TRBV20-1 14 . CSASGRSSYNEQFF TGCAGTGCTAGTGGGCGGAGCTCCTACAATGAGCAGTTCTTC
TRBJ1-1 . TRBV5-1 14 TRBD1 CASSLLQGASEAFF TGCGCCAGCAGCTTATTACAGGGGGCTTCGGAAGCTTTCTTT